The rows below give T cell receptor beta chains drawn from one sample of a study of Ad26.COV2.S vaccination and SARS-CoV-2 variants. The data were produced by immunoSEQ multiplex PCR, yet TCRdb's version contains in-frame clones alone and is incomplete. The sample records 350,000 to 450,000 clones, 92% being singletons. The material sequenced was peripheral blood, taken in a trial of Ad26.COV2.S vaccine versus placebo. Every receptor here comes from a person aged 18 to 59 who received the Ad26.COV2.S COVID-19 vaccine or a placebo. The CDR3 runs from the conserved cysteine through the conserved F or W. A D gene is named only where the DNA matches it firmly. Size is stated for part of the rows, as once, few or many counts, or as a class when the clone is expanded.

j_gene,v_gene,abundance,len,d_gene,CDR3aa,CDR3nt
TRBJ1-2,TRBV5-4,.,16,TRBD1,CASSLKGGFTNYGYTF,TGTGCCAGCAGCTTAAAAGGGGGCTTCACTAACTATGGCTACACCTTC
TRBJ1-1,TRBV9,.,16,TRBD1,CASSVGQGYMNTEAFF,TGTGCCAGCAGCGTAGGACAGGGATACATGAACACTGAAGCTTTCTTT
TRBJ2-1,TRBV19,.,15,.,CASSIEGISYNEQFF,TGTGCCAGTAGTATTGAGGGTATCTCCTACAATGAGCAGTTCTTC
TRBJ2-7,TRBV25-1,few,13,.,CASSEWGNYEQYF,TGTGCCAGCAGTGAATGGGGGAACTACGAGCAGTACTTC
TRBJ2-7,TRBV28,.,12,.,CASREQGNEQYF,TGTGCCAGCAGGGAACAGGGTAACGAGCAGTACTTC
TRBJ2-1,TRBV27,.,16,.,CASSFETPLAYNEQFF,TGTGCCAGCAGTTTTGAGACCCCCTTAGCCTACAATGAGCAGTTCTTC
TRBJ2-7,TRBV5-6,few,15,.,CASSSPRDGLYEQYF,TGTGCCAGCAGTTCCCCCCGGGACGGACTCTACGAGCAGTACTTC
TRBJ2-3,TRBV7-2,once,12,.,CASSLWADTQYF,TGTGCCAGCAGCCTATGGGCAGATACGCAGTATTTT
TRBJ2-3,TRBV29-1,.,16,TRBD2,CSAESWGGIGTDTQYF,TGCAGCGCCGAATCGTGGGGGGGTATAGGTACAGATACGCAGTATTTT
TRBJ2-3,TRBV10-3,.,13,TRBD2,CAISREGTDTQYF,TGTGCCATCAGCCGGGAGGGCACAGATACGCAGTATTTT
TRBJ2-2,TRBV4-1,.,15,TRBD1,CASSHFRGQTGELFF,TGCGCCAGCAGCCATTTCAGGGGGCAAACCGGGGAGCTGTTTTTT
TRBJ1-2,TRBV18,.,16,.,CASSPPSGGTNYGYTF,TGTGCCAGCTCACCACCTTCGGGGGGGACTAACTATGGCTACACCTTC
TRBJ1-5,TRBV7-9,.,18,.,CASSLVESGWISDQPQHF,TGTGCCAGCAGCTTAGTAGAGTCAGGGTGGATTTCGGATCAGCCCCAGCATTTT
TRBJ1-5,TRBV19,.,17,.,CATRGVQGASSNQPQHF,TGTGCCACCCGAGGGGTGCAGGGCGCGTCTAGCAATCAGCCCCAGCATTTT
TRBJ2-3,TRBV28,.,15,TRBD2,CASSRTSGRTDTQYF,TGTGCCAGCAGTCGGACTAGCGGGCGCACAGATACGCAGTATTTT
TRBJ2-7,TRBV19,.,15,TRBD1,CASSMGTGGAYEQYF,TGTGCCAGTAGTATGGGCACAGGGGGCGCCTACGAGCAGTACTTC
TRBJ1-4,TRBV9,.,15,TRBD1,CASSVRTGGDEKLFF,TGTGCCAGCAGCGTAAGGACAGGGGGCGATGAAAAACTGTTTTTT
TRBJ1-3,TRBV5-4,.,18,.,CASSLVPNRVGSGNTIYF,TGTGCCAGCAGCTTGGTACCAAACAGGGTTGGTTCTGGAAACACCATATATTTT